Below are 25 T cell receptor beta chains sequenced from a single sample in a study of early T cells in non-severe SARS-CoV-2 infection. TCRdb passed the 5' RACE reads through MiXCR, listing each CDR3 protein once. The table records around 64,000 distinct CDR3 sequences, approximately 12% of them present only once. The sample comprised whole blood. The source is an adult who was a healthcare worker with PCR-confirmed SARS-CoV-2 infection or an uninfected control (not recorded which).

This clonotype was seen ten or more times. This chain uses TRBV4-2 with TRBJ1-2; tentative D call: TRBD1 (5 bases). V was trimmed by 3 bases and J by 7 bases, leaving 21 bases between them. The CDR3 is 16 residues long. Germline loops: CDR1 LGHNA, CDR2 YNFKEQ. CDR3 bases: TGTGCCAGCAGCCACGCGTCCGGGACGGCGTGGGGTGGCTACACCTTC. As protein: CASSHASGTAWGGYTF.

Ten or more counts support this clonotype. The chain carries TRBV9 and TRBJ1-2, with 7 bases fitting TRBD1. This CDR3 is 18 amino acids long. V trimming: 2 bases; J trimming: 3 bases; junction bases outside the gene matches: 16. Germline V gene lookup returns CDR1 SGDLS and CDR2 YYNGEE. The CDR3 region is CASSVHAGRGLSDYGYTF. The CDR3 region has the DNA TGTGCCAGCAGCGTTCACGCTGGGAGGGGGCTATCGGACTATGGCTACACCTTC. Drawing the rest from reference TRBV9 and TRBJ1-2, the complete variable domain is DSGVTQTPKHLITATGQRVTLRCSPRSGDLSVYWYQQSLDQGLQFLIQYYNGEERAKGNILERFSAQQFPDLHSELNLSSLELGDSALYFCASSVHAGRGLSDYGYTFGSGTRLTVV.

This clonotype was counted a few times. The gene calls are TRBV29-1 and TRBJ2-7; the D is unclear. The ends were cut back, 5 bases at V and 0 bases at J, with 5 bases in the middle. The CDR3 is made up of 11 amino acids. From germline, CDR1 is SQVTM and CDR2 ANQGSEA. The CDR3 spells CSVFTSYEQYF. In DNA, the CDR3 is TGCAGCGTTTTCACCTCCTACGAGCAGTACTTC.

This clonotype has a count of ten or more. V usage is TRBV6-2 or TRBV6-3 and J usage is TRBJ2-7; D is undetermined. The germline V gene has CDR1 MNHEY and CDR2 SVGEGT. CDR3 length: 13 residues. Trimming removed 6 bases from V and 2 bases from J, with 11 bases in between. CDR3 protein: CASRTDGAYEQYF. CDR3 bases: TGTGCCAGCAGAACGGACGGCGCCTACGAGCAGTACTTC.

The V call is TRBV5-1, the J call TRBJ2-1; 9 bases are shared with TRBD2. Germline loops: CDR1 SGHRS, CDR2 YFSETQ. The CDR3 is 14 amino acids. V was clipped by 5 bases and J by 2 bases; unmatched bases: 2. CDR3 residues: CASRIAGAYNEQFF. In DNA form, the CDR3 reads TGCGCCAGCAGGATAGCGGGAGCCTACAATGAGCAGTTCTTC.

V is TRBV18 and J is TRBJ1-4; D gene unclear. Germline loops: CDR1 KGHSH, CDR2 LQKENI. V lost 3 bases, J lost 3 bases, and 11 bases lay in between. CDR3 length equals 15 residues. Here the CDR3 reads CASSPHELPNEKLFF. The DNA of the CDR3 is TGTGCCAGCTCACCTCATGAACTCCCTAATGAAAAACTGTTTTTT. Combining the CDR3 with reference TRBV18 and TRBJ1-4 gives the whole variable domain NAGVMQNPRHLVRRRGQEARLRCSPMKGHSHVYWYRQLPEEGLKFMVYLQKENIIDESGMPKERFSAEFPKEGPSILRIQQVVRGDSAAYFCASSPHELPNEKLFFGSGTQLSVL.

The chain couples TRBV30 to TRBJ1-1; no reliable D call. The CDR3 is 12 residues long. V shed 4 bases and J shed 3 bases, with 9 bases lying between them. Germline V gene data show CDR1 as GTSNPN and CDR2 as SVGIG (reference sequence). The CDR3 loop is CAWTDRDTEAFF. In DNA form, the CDR3 reads TGTGCCTGGACAGATCGGGACACTGAAGCTTTCTTT.

The chain has TRBV2 and TRBJ2-3; TRBD2 aligns across 7 bases. The CDR3 has 13 amino acids. CDR1 is SNHLY and CDR2 is FYNNEI in the germline V gene. With 6 bases clipped from V and 2 bases from J, the junction kept 2 bases outside the gene matches. CDR3 bases: TGTGCCAGCAGAGGGGACTACACAGATACGCAGTATTTT. Amino acid sequence: CASRGDYTDTQYF.

This clonotype was seen at least ten times. The chain couples TRBV19 to TRBJ2-3; D gene unclear. This CDR3 is built from 13 residues. V was clipped by 2 bases and J by 4 bases, with 7 bases between them. CDR1 and CDR2 (germline): LNHDA, SQIVND (reference sequence). This chain's CDR3 is CASSINRPDTQYF. The CDR3 bases are TGTGCCAGTAGTATAAACAGACCAGATACGCAGTATTTT.

This clonotype was seen a handful of times. The J gene is TRBJ2-7, the V gene TRBV27, with D hard to call. V was trimmed by 0 bases and J by 3 bases, leaving 12 bases between them. The germline gives CDR1 MNHEY, CDR2 SMNVEV (reference sequence). The CDR3 spans 15 residues. The CDR3 loop is CASSLSVRSNYEQYF. In DNA, the CDR3 is TGTGCCAGCAGTTTATCAGTCAGGAGTAACTACGAGCAGTACTTC.

V gene TRBV30 combines with J gene TRBJ1-4; 7 bases fit TRBD1. Germline V gives CDR1 GTSNPN, CDR2 SVGIG (reference sequence). J lost 8 bases, V lost 8 bases, and 11 bases had no gene match. The CDR3 runs 13 residues. The CDR3 here is CAHARQGGEKLFF. The CDR3, as DNA: TGTGCCCACGCCAGACAGGGAGGCGAAAAACTGTTTTTT.

This clonotype was recorded at least ten times. V gene TRBV7-6 combines with J gene TRBJ2-1, with 7 bases fitting TRBD1. The CDR3 extends over 14 amino acids. With 4 bases clipped from V and 4 bases from J, the junction kept 4 bases outside the gene matches. Germline V gene sequence: CDR1 SGHVS, CDR2 FNYEAQ. For the CDR3, the DNA is TGTGCCAGCAGCTACCGGGACAGTTACAATGAGCAGTTCTTC. Its protein product is CASSYRDSYNEQFF.

The chain combines TRBV29-1 with TRBJ1-2; no clear D. Deletions cut 3 bases from V and 8 bases from J, with 16 bases between. The CDR3 extends over 13 amino acids. Per the germline V gene, CDR1 is SQVTM and CDR2 is ANQGSEA. This CDR3 is CSVEPRRTRGYTF. CDR3 nucleotides: TGCAGCGTTGAGCCTCGAAGGACGAGAGGCTACACCTTC.

The sample holds a few counts of this clonotype. The V call is TRBV24-1, the J call TRBJ2-1; tentatively, D is TRBD2 (6 bases). V lost 4 bases, J lost 0 bases, and 12 bases lay in between. The CDR3 contains 16 residues. Germline lookup yields CDR1 KGHDR and CDR2 SFDVKD. The CDR3 nucleotides read TGTGCCACCAGTGACCTAGCGCCGAACTCCTACAATGAGCAGTTCTTC. Protein sequence: CATSDLAPNSYNEQFF.

The chain carries TRBV3-1 and TRBJ2-7; a weak D match, TRBD1 (5 bases). The germline V gene encodes CDR1 LGHDT and CDR2 YNNKEL (reference sequence). This CDR3 region has 12 residues. The germline V and J ends were trimmed by 0 bases and 7 bases, with 7 bases remaining between them. The chain's CDR3 is CASSQDDREQYF. DNA of the CDR3: TGTGCCAGCAGCCAAGATGACAGAGAGCAGTACTTC.

This clonotype has a count of ten or more. V gene TRBV7-6 combines with J gene TRBJ2-4, with 8 positions matching TRBD2. The CDR3 totals 16 residues. Germline CDR1 SGHVS, CDR2 FNYEAQ. The ends lost 1 base at V and 2 bases at J; junction bases unmatched: 4. CDR3 protein: CASSLVAGGTKNIQYF. The DNA for the CDR3 is TGTGCCAGCAGCTTAGTGGCGGGAGGAACCAAAAACATTCAGTACTTC.

The DNA of the CDR3 is TGCGCCAGCAGTCAATCGAGTCCGGGCCCAGATACGCAGTATTTT. Protein: CASSQSSPGPDTQYF. The chain employs TRBV23-1 and TRBJ2-3, with D uncertain. TRBV23-1 falls under the ORF class, with uncertain function. The CDR3 sequence is 15 residues long. V was cut by 0 bases and J by 4 bases, with 11 bases left in between.

A few counts support this clonotype. The chain has TRBV7-2 and TRBJ1-5; perhaps TRBD1 as D (5 bases). The V gene's germline CDR1 is SGHTA and CDR2 FQGNSA. CDR3 size: 16 residues. Trimming left V 1 base short and J 5 bases short, with 15 bases between. The CDR3 protein is CASSLVGGSLDQPQHF. DNA of the CDR3: TGTGCCAGCAGCTTAGTCGGGGGAAGTCTTGATCAGCCCCAGCATTTT. Together with reference TRBV7-2 and TRBJ1-5, the CDR3 gives the full variable domain: GAGVSQSPSNKVTEKGKDVELRCDPISGHTALYWYRQSLGQGLEFLIYFQGNSAPDKSGLPSDRFSAERTGGSVSTLTIQRTQQEDSAVYLCASSLVGGSLDQPQHFGDGTRLSIL.

About this clonotype itself: A read error is possible here, since a much larger clone lies one base away. The rearrangement links TRBV5-1 to TRBJ2-7; D is perhaps TRBD2 (6 bases). There are 13 residues in the CDR3. The germline CDR1 and CDR2 sequences are SGHRS and YFSETQ. CDR3: CVSSLGLRAEQYF. In DNA form, the CDR3 reads TGCGTCAGCAGCTTGGGACTGCGAGCCGAGCAGTACTTC.

This clonotype was found many times. The V gene is TRBV20-1, the J gene TRBJ2-1, with D perhaps TRBD2 (5 bases). The CDR3 runs to 15 residues. Trimming took 6 bases from V and 6 from J, leaving 21 bases between them. The germline V gene encodes CDR1 DFQATT and CDR2 SNEGSKA (reference sequence). Here the CDR3 DNA reads TGCAGTGCCCCCTTAAGAGGGCCATTCAGCAATGAGCAGTTCTTC. It encodes CSAPLRGPFSNEQFF.

V is TRBV18 and J is TRBJ2-7; 9 bases line up with TRBD1. The CDR3 is 14 residues long. The ends lost 3 bases at V and 5 bases at J; junction bases unmatched: 5. CDR1 is KGHSH and CDR2 is LQKENI in the germline V gene. The CDR3 sequence: CASSPRTGEDEQYF. The CDR3 coding sequence is TGTGCCAGCTCACCGAGGACAGGGGAGGACGAGCAGTACTTC. The full variable domain, its missing parts supplied by reference TRBV18 and TRBJ2-7, is NAGVMQNPRHLVRRRGQEARLRCSPMKGHSHVYWYRQLPEEGLKFMVYLQKENIIDESGMPKERFSAEFPKEGPSILRIQQVVRGDSAAYFCASSPRTGEDEQYFGPGTRLTVT.

Many counts were recorded for this clonotype. The rearrangement uses TRBV7-9 and TRBJ2-1; TRBD1 matches 11 bases. CDR3 size: 13 residues. V shed 8 bases, J shed 7 bases, and the junction held 4 bases outside the gene matches. From germline, CDR1 is SEHNR and CDR2 FQNEAQ (reference sequence). Here the CDR3 reads CASEGTGGNEQFF. The CDR3 bases are TGTGCCAGCGAAGGGACAGGGGGTAATGAGCAGTTCTTC.

The chain has TRBV18 and TRBJ2-1; 9 bases are a match to TRBD1. Germline assignment: CDR1 KGHSH and CDR2 LQKENI. The CDR3 has 16 residues. V shed 3 bases, J shed 6 bases, and the junction held 9 bases outside the gene matches. In nucleotides, the CDR3 is TGTGCCAGCTCACCTCCGGGACAGGGAGTTGCCAATGAGCAGTTCTTC. This encodes CASSPPGQGVANEQFF.

This clonotype has a handful of counts. Relative to the germline gene, one junction end is altered; a read error may explain this. The chain is built from TRBV7-7 and TRBJ2-3; TRBD1 matches at 8 bases. The CDR3 loop spans 15 amino acids. Germline-derived CDR1 and CDR2 are SSHAT and FNYEAQ (reference sequence). CDR3 in amino acids: CASSLRTGNTDTQYF. CDR3 DNA: TGTGCTAGCAGCTTAAGGACAGGGAACACAGATACGCAGTATTTT.

This clonotype was detected many times. The V and J genes are TRBV5-5 and TRBJ1-2, with D possibly TRBD1 on 5 matching bases. Germline values: CDR1 SGHKS, CDR2 YYEKEE (reference sequence). V lost 4 bases to trimming and J lost 3 bases, with 16 bases between them. This CDR3 has 15 residues. The CDR3 loop reads CASSETATKYYGYTF. CDR3 in DNA: TGTGCCAGCAGCGAGACAGCAACTAAGTACTATGGCTACACCTTC.